The source of this T cell receptor beta chain is a study of cytomegalovirus exposure and HLA in healthy donors. Primers: 60 Vbeta forward and 13 Jbeta reverse. TCRdb's copy holds only in-frame clones and misses some; the assay was immunoSEQ multiplex PCR. The table lists under 200,000 clones, more than 65% of them singletons. The germline V gene has CDR1 LNHDA and CDR2 SQIVND (reference sequence). The V and J ends lost 3 bases and 4 bases, in that order; junction bases with no gene match: 9. This CDR3 is 16 amino acids long. In regard to this clone: Its antigen is unidentified.

Regarding the study as a whole: An analysis was carried out at a later point. It showed that HLA-associated TCR beta chains were more clonally expanded than equally common non-associated chains. Cytomegalovirus association was assigned to about 150 TCR beta chains. Presence/absence analysis assumed near-uniform sequencing depth across donors.

The chain employs TRBV19 and TRBJ2-7; 10 positions match TRBD1. The receptor comes from a woman aged 25 to 45 in good health and CMV-seronegative. Sequences were obtained from PBMCs. The CDR3 region has the DNA TGTGCCAGTAGTATGAGTCCGGGACAGGGGTCTTACGAGCAGTACTTC. This gives the protein CASSMSPGQGSYEQYF.